The 32 T cell receptor beta chains below were found in one sample sequenced in a study of blood T cell repertoires in COVID-19. Using immunoSEQ multiplex PCR, the repertoire was profiled, and TCRdb retains in-frame clones only, with some absent. Among roughly 100,000 clones listed, over 75% were seen once. Sequencing was carried out using peripheral blood. The receptors originated from a human donor in a cohort sampled during active COVID-19.

This chain links TRBV7-2 with TRBJ2-3; D ambiguous. This CDR3 has 13 residues. Germline CDR1 and CDR2: SGHTA and FQGNSA. V dropped 4 bases and J dropped 2 bases, with 7 bases sitting between them. As DNA, the CDR3 is TGTGCCAGCAGCTCCCTCCTCACAGATACGCAGTATTTT. Encoded protein: CASSSLLTDTQYF.

The genes are TRBV21-1 and TRBJ1-4. TRBV21-1 is a documented pseudogene. The CDR3 spans 15 residues. CDR3 in amino acids: CASSKVHGTNEKLFF. For the CDR3, the DNA is TGTGCCAGCAGCAAAGTTCACGGAACTAATGAAAAACTGTTTTTT.

The chain recombines TRBV7-9 with TRBJ2-7; 10 bases fit TRBD1. V was pared by 6 bases and J by 7 bases, with 12 bases of the junction left unmatched. CDR3 length: 15 residues. Germline CDR1 and CDR2: SEHNR and FQNEAQ (reference sequence). CDR3 sequence reads: CASRPRDRGGSEQYF. Here the CDR3 DNA reads TGTGCCAGCAGACCCCGGGACAGGGGCGGGAGTGAGCAGTACTTC.

The J gene is TRBJ2-1, the V gene TRBV9; 11 nucleotides align to TRBD2. In germline, CDR1 is SGDLS, CDR2 YYNGEE. V was clipped by 3 bases and J by 4 bases; unmatched bases: 15. The CDR3 sequence is 19 residues long. This CDR3 is CASSERLAGGLNDYNEQFF. The DNA of the CDR3 is TGTGCCAGCAGCGAACGGCTAGCGGGGGGTTTAAATGATTACAATGAGCAGTTCTTC.

The chain combines TRBV6-1 with TRBJ2-4; D is possibly TRBD2 (5 bases). The CDR3 covers 15 residues. The germline V gene encodes CDR1 MNHNS and CDR2 SASEGT. Trimming stripped 1 base from V and 3 bases from J, with 10 bases between. CDR3: CASSEGSAGKNIQYF. CDR3 in DNA: TGTGCCAGCAGTGAAGGGTCGGCGGGCAAAAACATTCAGTACTTC.

V usage is TRBV3-1 (or the pseudogene TRBV3-2) and J usage is TRBJ1-2, with 9 positions matching TRBD1. Germline CDR1 reads LGHDT; CDR2 reads YNNKEL (reference sequence). Trimming removed 4 bases from V and 7 bases from J; junction bases left unmatched: 7. CDR3 length: 14 residues. CDR3 DNA: TGTGCCAGCAGCCCACAGGGGGCGCAGGGTGGCTACACCTTC. Encoded protein: CASSPQGAQGGYTF.

J is TRBJ1-2 and V is TRBV28; 9 nucleotides align to TRBD1. This CDR3 contains 14 residues. V lost 2 bases, J lost 2 bases, and 0 bases stayed unmatched. Germline CDR1 and CDR2: MDHEN and SYDVKM. This chain's CDR3 is CASSLGTGNYGYTF. CDR3 bases: TGTGCCAGCAGTTTAGGGACAGGGAACTATGGCTACACCTTC.

With regard to this clone: The germline gene is not matched at one end of the junction; a read error may be the cause. V gene TRBV4-2 combines with J gene TRBJ1-5; the match to TRBD1 covers 7 bases. The germline gives CDR1 LGHNA, CDR2 YNFKEQ. The CDR3 has 14 amino acids. The CDR3 nucleotides are TGTGCCAGCCGCCAGGGGGGGATCAATCAGCCCCAGCATTTT. Protein: CASRQGGINQPQHF.

This clone is a singleton in its sample. The rearrangement uses TRBV7-9 and TRBJ2-5; TRBD1 agrees at 9 bases. The CDR3 covers 15 residues. Germline V gene lookup returns CDR1 SEHNR and CDR2 FQNEAQ (reference sequence). Trimming took 7 bases from V and 4 from J; bases not matched to a gene: 10. The CDR3 protein is CASTGTGRGGETQYF. The CDR3 bases are TGTGCCAGCACCGGGACAGGGCGGGGTGGAGAGACCCAGTACTTC. Full variable domain (rest looked up from reference TRBV7-9 and TRBJ2-5): DTGVSQNPRHKITKRGQNVTFRCDPISEHNRLYWYRQTLGQGPEFLTYFQNEAQLEKSRLLSDRFSAERPKGSFSTLEIQRTEQGDSAMYLCASTGTGRGGETQYFGPGTRLLVL.

This clone was seen just once. The chain has TRBV5-1 and TRBJ1-4; D unclear. The CDR3 runs to 14 residues. Germline loops: CDR1 SGHRS, CDR2 YFSETQ. V shed 6 bases and J shed 0 bases, with 9 bases lying between them. CDR3: CASTNPATNEKLFF. The CDR3 DNA reads TGCGCCAGCACCAACCCGGCAACTAATGAAAAACTGTTTTTT.

The gene calls are TRBV19 and TRBJ2-1; TRBD2 agrees at 11 bases. The CDR3 has 15 residues. J gave up 4 bases and V 7 bases, and 6 bases lay outside the gene matches. The germline CDR1 and CDR2 sequences are LNHDA and SQIVND (reference sequence). Here the CDR3 reads CASTLAGGLYNEQFF. The DNA for the CDR3 is TGTGCCAGTACCTTAGCGGGGGGGCTTTACAATGAGCAGTTCTTC.

The CDR3: CASSPDRGPTEAFF. The CDR3 DNA reads as TGTGCCAGCTCACCGGACAGGGGGCCAACTGAAGCTTTCTTT. The rearrangement uses TRBV18 and TRBJ1-1; TRBD1 agrees at 11 bases. The CDR3 runs 14 residues. The J segment lost 5 bases and the V segment lost 3 bases, leaving 2 bases of the junction unmatched. Germline V gives CDR1 KGHSH, CDR2 LQKENI.

The chain recombines TRBV11-2 with TRBJ2-7; TRBD2 aligns across 7 bases. In germline, CDR1 is SGHAT, CDR2 FQNNGV. CDR3 length: 17 residues. V lost 4 bases to trimming and J lost 3 bases; unmatched junction nucleotides: 15. The CDR3 nucleotides read TGTGCCAGCAGCTCTAGCGGTTTGGGGCAAGGCGTCTACGAGCAGTACTTC. Protein: CASSSSGLGQGVYEQYF.

V gene TRBV6-4 combines with J gene TRBJ2-1, with 9 nucleotides matching TRBD1. The ends lost 2 bases at V and 8 bases at J; junction bases unmatched: 7. The CDR3 sequence is 15 residues long. Per the germline V gene, CDR1 is MRHNA and CDR2 is SNTAGT. Here the CDR3 DNA reads TGTGCCAGCAGTGACGGGACAGGGCCCTGGGATGAGCAGTTCTTC. Protein sequence: CASSDGTGPWDEQFF.

This clone was seen once. The chain joins TRBV4-2 to TRBJ1-2; D gene uncertain. Deletions cut 1 base from V and 2 bases from J, with 11 bases between. CDR3 length equals 15 residues. From germline, CDR1 is LGHNA and CDR2 YNFKEQ. This CDR3 is CASSQGASLNYGYTF. In DNA form, the CDR3 reads TGTGCCAGCAGCCAAGGGGCCAGTCTAAACTATGGCTACACCTTC.

The V call is TRBV6-5, the J call TRBJ2-7; 8 nucleotides align to TRBD1. This CDR3 has 15 residues. Germline V lookup: CDR1 MNHEY, CDR2 SVGAGI. With 2 bases clipped from V and 2 bases from J, the junction kept 5 bases outside the gene matches. CDR3 residues: CASSYDRGHTYEQYF. CDR3 sequence (DNA): TGTGCCAGCAGTTACGACAGGGGACACACCTACGAGCAGTACTTC.

The chain recombines TRBV5-1 with TRBJ1-2; a weak D match, TRBD1 (6 bases). The CDR3 loop spans 15 amino acids. V was pared by 4 bases and J by 5 bases, with 18 bases between. Germline V gene lookup returns CDR1 SGHRS and CDR2 YFSETQ. CDR3 bases: TGCGCCAGCAGCATGGCGGACAGACAGAATTATGGCTACACCTTC. Translation gives CASSMADRQNYGYTF. Based on the CDR3 plus reference TRBV5-1 and TRBJ1-2, the full variable domain is KAGVTQTPRYLIKTRGQQVTLSCSPISGHRSVSWYQQTPGQGLQFLFEYFSETQRNKGNFPGRFSGRQFSNSRSEMNVSTLELGDSALYLCASSMADRQNYGYTFGSGTRLTVV.

This clone was counted a single time. The chain joins TRBV9 to TRBJ2-3; D remains ambiguous. The CDR3 contains 15 residues. The germline gives CDR1 SGDLS, CDR2 YYNGEE. With 3 bases removed from V and 2 bases from J, the gap between germline ends came to 13 bases. The CDR3, as DNA: TGTGCCAGCAGCGGAGAAGACATTCCCACAGATACGCAGTATTTT. Translated, it gives CASSGEDIPTDTQYF.

The chain employs TRBV28 and TRBJ1-2; TRBD1 might be the D (5 bases). The germline V gene encodes CDR1 MDHEN and CDR2 SYDVKM. This CDR3 has 13 amino acids. V lost 3 bases to trimming and J lost 6 bases, with 11 bases between them. CDR3 loop: CASSFSQGHGYTF. The CDR3 coding sequence is TGTGCCAGCAGTTTTTCGCAGGGTCATGGCTACACCTTC.

This clone was detected once. The rearrangement links TRBV19 to TRBJ2-3; D is possibly TRBD2 (6 bases). V gave up 6 bases and J gave up 0 bases, with 16 bases separating them. The CDR3 length is 16 residues. Germline V gene data show CDR1 as LNHDA and CDR2 as SQIVND (reference sequence). CDR3 nucleotides: TGTGCCAGTAGCAGTGTGGCAGGGAGGAGCACAGATACGCAGTATTTT. Its translation is CASSSVAGRSTDTQYF.

This chain links TRBV6-5 with TRBJ1-2, with D possibly TRBD1 on 5 matching bases. CDR1 is MNHEY, CDR2 SVGAGI, per germline. The CDR3 has 15 residues. V lost 2 bases, J lost 3 bases, and 13 bases lay in between. The CDR3 reads CASSYTPGTYYGYTF. CDR3 coding DNA: TGTGCCAGCAGTTACACTCCCGGGACTTACTATGGCTACACCTTC.

The chain is built from TRBV5-1 and TRBJ1-6; tentatively, D is TRBD1 (5 bases). CDR3 length: 15 residues. Trimming removed 0 bases from V and 7 bases from J, with 11 bases in between. Germline CDR1 reads SGHRS; CDR2 reads YFSETQ. For the CDR3, the DNA is TGCGCCAGCAGCTTGGGGCCAGGGCAGAATTCACCCCTCCACTTT. Its protein is CASSLGPGQNSPLHF.

This rearrangement joins TRBV21-1 to TRBJ2-1; the DNA was not compared with TRBD1, the D call given in the table. TRBV21-1 is designated a pseudogene. There are 11 residues in the CDR3. The CDR3 loop reads CASSGQEGPFF. The CDR3 nucleotides are TGTGCCAGCAGTGGACAGGAGGGCCCGTTCTTC.

The CDR3 DNA reads as TGTGCCAGCAGAATGGGAAGGAGGCCCGGGGTGGCCCTCCACTTT. Residues: CASRMGRRPGVALHF. The chain links TRBV28 to TRBJ1-6; D is uncertain. V was trimmed by 6 bases and J by 14 bases, leaving 23 bases between them. In germline, CDR1 is MDHEN, CDR2 SYDVKM. This CDR3 has 15 residues.

J is TRBJ1-5 and V is TRBV6-5, with D possibly being TRBD1 (6 bases). Germline CDR1 is MNHEY and CDR2 is SVGAGI. This CDR3 comprises 14 residues. V was cut by 6 bases and J by 7 bases, with 16 bases left in between. The CDR3 DNA reads as TGTGCCAGCAGAGACGTGGGGGCTGGGCAGCCCCAGCATTTT. Translating it yields CASRDVGAGQPQHF.

The J gene is TRBJ1-6, the V gene TRBV5-1; 10 positions agree with TRBD1. The CDR3 is 16 residues long. V lost 4 bases, J lost 7 bases, and 8 bases stayed unmatched. The V gene's germline CDR1 is SGHRS and CDR2 YFSETQ. The CDR3 coding sequence is TGCGCCAGCAGCACAACCGGGACAGGGGCAAATTCACCCCTCCACTTT. Translated, it gives CASSTTGTGANSPLHF. Complete variable domain (other parts from reference TRBV5-1 and TRBJ1-6): KAGVTQTPRYLIKTRGQQVTLSCSPISGHRSVSWYQQTPGQGLQFLFEYFSETQRNKGNFPGRFSGRQFSNSRSEMNVSTLELGDSALYLCASSTTGTGANSPLHFGNGTRLTVT.

This clone appeared a single time. V is TRBV7-6 and J is TRBJ2-5, with 7 nucleotides matching TRBD2. This CDR3 is built from 17 residues. Germline V CDR1 and CDR2: SGHVS, FNYEAQ. The J segment lost 2 bases and the V segment lost 6 bases, leaving 15 bases of the junction unmatched. In nucleotides, the CDR3 is TGTGCCAGCAGACTTTACCCCCCCAGGGAGGGACAAGAGACCCAGTACTTC. This sequence encodes CASRLYPPREGQETQYF. Combining the CDR3 with reference TRBV7-6 and TRBJ2-5 gives the whole variable domain GAGVSQSPRYKVTKRGQDVALRCDPISGHVSLYWYRQALGQGPEFLTYFNYEAQQDKSGLPNDRFSAERPEGSISTLTIQRTEQRDSAMYRCASRLYPPREGQETQYFGPGTRLLVL.

V is TRBV4-1 and J is TRBJ1-4; D is uncertain. V gave up 1 base and J gave up 6 bases, with 6 bases separating them. Germline CDR1 is MGHRA and CDR2 is YSYEKL. The CDR3 consists of 13 residues. The CDR3 loop is CASSQGAYEKLFF. The CDR3 coding sequence is TGCGCCAGCAGCCAAGGGGCATATGAAAAACTGTTTTTT.

This chain links TRBV3-1 (or the pseudogene TRBV3-2) with TRBJ2-4; a possible D gene is TRBD2 (7 bases). The germline gives CDR1 LGHDT, CDR2 YNNKEL (reference sequence). The CDR3 totals 15 residues. Between the trimmed V and J ends, which lost 0 bases and 9 bases, there was a span of 15 bases. The CDR3: CASSQDLAGAFIQYF. In DNA form, the CDR3 reads TGTGCCAGCAGCCAAGATCTGGCGGGGGCCTTCATTCAGTACTTC.

The genes are TRBV9 and TRBJ2-7; 9 bases align to TRBD1. The J segment lost 5 bases and the V segment lost 3 bases, leaving 6 bases of the junction unmatched. Germline V gene lookup returns CDR1 SGDLS and CDR2 YYNGEE. CDR3 length equals 14 residues. The CDR3 nucleotides are TGTGCCAGCAGCGGGGGACAGGGATGGGACGAGCAGTACTTC. This gives the protein CASSGGQGWDEQYF.

The V and J genes are TRBV2 and TRBJ1-2; D unresolved. The CDR3 consists of 11 residues. Germline lookup yields CDR1 SNHLY and CDR2 FYNNEI. V lost 2 bases to trimming and J lost 7 bases, with 5 bases between them. The CDR3 protein is CASSERGGYTF. Written as DNA, the CDR3 is TGTGCCAGCAGTGAACGGGGTGGCTACACCTTC.

In its sample, this clone was seen once. J is TRBJ1-1 and V is TRBV7-8, with D perhaps matching TRBD1 (6 bases). Trimming took off 1 base at V and 2 bases at J, with 8 bases between the two ends. The CDR3 length is 14 residues. Germline V gene data show CDR1 as SGHVS and CDR2 as FQNEAQ. The CDR3 is CASSLGTANTEAFF. CDR3 DNA sequence: TGTGCCAGCAGCTTAGGGACAGCTAACACTGAAGCTTTCTTT.